Each of the 21 T cell receptor beta chains below was sequenced from the same sample in a study of blood T cell repertoires in COVID-19. Generated by immunoSEQ multiplex PCR, the TCRdb table keeps only in-frame clones and is missing some. The sample includes some 180,000 clones, roughly 91% of them seen just once. Source material: peripheral blood. The receptors derive from a man aged 40-49 years with active or convalescent COVID-19.

The chain couples TRBV19 to TRBJ1-5, with 9 bases fitting TRBD1. J lost 4 bases, V lost 5 bases, and 6 bases had no gene match. CDR3 length: 15 residues. Looked up from germline, CDR1 is LNHDA and CDR2 is SQIVND (reference sequence). The chain's CDR3 is CASSLGTGYNQPQHF. CDR3 bases: TGTGCCAGTAGTCTCGGGACAGGGTATAATCAGCCCCAGCATTTT. The full variable domain, completed using reference TRBV19 and TRBJ1-5, is DGGITQSPKYLFRKEGQNVTLSCEQNLNHDAMYWYRQDPGQGLRLIYYSQIVNDFQKGDIAEGYSVSREKKESFPLTVTSAQKNPTAFYLCASSLGTGYNQPQHFGDGTRLSIL.

The rearrangement joins TRBV12-3 or TRBV12-4 to TRBJ1-4; D is unresolved. The CDR3 has 12 residues. The germline V and J ends were trimmed by 7 bases and 7 bases, with 10 bases remaining between them. This CDR3 is CASMFSGEKLFF. The CDR3 DNA follows: TGTGCCAGCATGTTCTCGGGTGAAAAACTGTTTTTT.

The CDR3 DNA follows: TGTGCCAGCAGCTTAGTTAGGGGGCAGGGAGTCTACGAGCAGTACTTC. Its protein product is CASSLVRGQGVYEQYF. This chain uses TRBV7-6 with TRBJ2-7, with 7 bases fitting TRBD1. The CDR3 has 16 amino acids. The J segment lost 3 bases and the V segment lost 1 base, leaving 9 bases of the junction unmatched. The germline CDR1 and CDR2 sequences are SGHVS and FNYEAQ.

This chain joins TRBV6-1 and TRBJ2-3; 8 nucleotides line up with TRBD1. Looked up from germline, CDR1 is MNHNS and CDR2 is SASEGT. This CDR3 is built from 17 residues. V gave up 3 bases and J gave up 5 bases; unmatched junction bases: 13. The CDR3 is CASSDGVAGGFGDTQYF. The CDR3 DNA is TGTGCCAGCAGTGATGGGGTGGCAGGGGGCTTTGGAGATACGCAGTATTTT.

The chain carries TRBV30 and TRBJ1-5; 8 bases map to TRBD1. Germline-derived CDR1 and CDR2 are GTSNPN and SVGIG (reference sequence). J lost 2 bases, V lost 3 bases, and 3 bases had no gene match. This CDR3 contains 14 residues. This CDR3 is CAWSRGRGNQPQHF. The CDR3 DNA reads TGTGCCTGGAGCAGGGGGCGCGGCAATCAGCCCCAGCATTTT.

The chain couples TRBV5-6 to TRBJ1-1; D possibly corresponds to TRBD1 (6 bases). There are 15 residues in the CDR3. Trimming took off 0 bases at V and 1 base at J, with 10 bases between the two ends. CDR1 SGHDT and CDR2 YYEEEE come from the germline V gene. CDR3 residues: CASSLAGGRNTEAFF. The CDR3 nucleotides read TGTGCCAGCAGCTTGGCCGGGGGGCGGAACACTGAAGCTTTCTTT.

The rearrangement joins TRBV25-1 to TRBJ1-5, with a possible D match to TRBD1 (6 bases). The CDR3 loop spans 14 amino acids. V gave up 4 bases and J gave up 0 bases, with 7 bases separating them. CDR1 and CDR2 (germline): MGHDK, SYGVNS. The chain's CDR3 is CASSGGGSNQPQHF. In nucleotides, the CDR3 is TGTGCCAGCAGTGGAGGGGGTAGCAATCAGCCCCAGCATTTT.

This clone appeared a few times. Here the CDR3 reads CASSDGFYEQYF. The CDR3 DNA reads as TGTGCCAGCAGTGACGGGTTCTACGAGCAGTACTTC. The chain combines TRBV2 with TRBJ2-7; no clear D gene. V was clipped by 3 bases and J by 3 bases, with 6 bases between them. Germline V gene sequence: CDR1 SNHLY, CDR2 FYNNEI. CDR3 length: 12 amino acids.

The genes are TRBV9 and TRBJ2-1, with D possibly matching TRBD1 (6 bases). The CDR3 has 14 residues. Looked up from germline, CDR1 is SGDLS and CDR2 is YYNGEE. The germline V and J ends were trimmed by 3 bases and 5 bases, with 12 bases remaining between them. The CDR3 coding sequence is TGTGCCAGCAGCGCCTGGGACACTAACAATGAGCAGTTCTTC. This translates into CASSAWDTNNEQFF.

This rearrangement joins TRBV3-1 (or the pseudogene TRBV3-2) to TRBJ1-1; D call uncertain. The germline CDR1 and CDR2 sequences are LGHDT and YNNKEL (reference sequence). The CDR3 totals 13 residues. The germline V and J ends were trimmed by 3 bases and 1 base, with 6 bases remaining between them. Here the CDR3 reads CASSHRSNTEAFF. The DNA for the CDR3 is TGTGCCAGCAGCCACAGGTCGAACACTGAAGCTTTCTTT.

DNA of the CDR3: TGTGCCACCAGCAGAGATCTACGGGGGGCTAGTCAGCCCCAGCATTTT. Its protein product is CATSRDLRGASQPQHF. The chain recombines TRBV15 with TRBJ1-5; maybe TRBD1 (6 bases). This CDR3 has 16 amino acids. The germline CDR1 and CDR2 sequences are LNHNV and YYDKDF (reference sequence). Trimming took 0 bases from V and 6 from J, leaving 15 bases between them.

V gene TRBV7-2 combines with J gene TRBJ2-3; tentative D call: TRBD1 (6 bases). Germline V lookup: CDR1 SGHTA, CDR2 FQGNSA. The V and J ends lost 5 bases and 4 bases respectively, with 13 bases between them. CDR3 length: 14 amino acids. The CDR3: CASSHQGPADTQYF. In DNA form, the CDR3 reads TGTGCCAGCAGCCATCAGGGGCCGGCAGATACGCAGTATTTT.

This clone has a handful of counts. The chain recombines TRBV20-1 with TRBJ1-2, with TRBD1 as a possible D gene (6 bases). The length of the CDR3 is 11 residues. CDR1 is DFQATT and CDR2 is SNEGSKA in the germline V gene (reference sequence). V lost 6 bases, J lost 4 bases, and 9 bases lay in between. DNA of the CDR3: TGCAGTGCACAGGGAACCTATGGCTACACCTTC. Amino acid sequence: CSAQGTYGYTF.

CDR3 DNA sequence: TGCGCCAGCAGCCAAGATTACCCGACAGGGGCCAAAAACATTCAGTACTTC. This gives the protein CASSQDYPTGAKNIQYF. The rearrangement joins TRBV4-3 to TRBJ2-4, with 7 bases identical to TRBD1. There are 17 residues in the CDR3. CDR1 is LGHNA, CDR2 YSLEER, per germline. The V gene end was trimmed by 0 bases and the J gene end by 1 base; junction bases not matched to a gene: 6.

The chain uses TRBV19 and TRBJ2-2, with 9 bases fitting TRBD1. Germline V gives CDR1 LNHDA, CDR2 SQIVND (reference sequence). There are 13 residues in the CDR3. V trimming: 9 bases; J trimming: 6 bases; junction bases outside the gene matches: 5. For the CDR3, the DNA is TGTGCCAGCTCTACAGGGGGCCCCGGGGAGCTGTTTTTT. Translated, it gives CASSTGGPGELFF.

The chain recombines TRBV2 with TRBJ2-5; TRBD2 is a possible D gene (6 bases). Germline V CDR1 and CDR2: SNHLY, FYNNEI. This CDR3 has 13 residues. Trimming cost V 6 bases and J 5 bases, with 13 bases left between them. The CDR3 DNA follows: TGTGCCAGCAGCGGGACTTCTTGGGAGACCCAGTACTTC. Translation gives CASSGTSWETQYF. The full variable domain, with the rest looked up from reference TRBV2 and TRBJ2-5, is EPEVTQTPSHQVTQMGQEVILRCVPISNHLYFYWYRQILGQKVEFLVSFYNNEISEKSEIFDDQFSVERPDGSNFTLKIRSTKLEDSAMYFCASSGTSWETQYFGPGTRLLVL.

The chain carries TRBV21-1 and TRBJ1-3; TRBD1 was called by the table and not checked on the DNA. TRBV21-1 is a pseudogene. The CDR3 totals 16 residues. The CDR3 loop is CASSKGNRGSGNTIYF. The CDR3 DNA sequence: TGTGCCAGCAGCAAAGGGAACAGGGGCTCTGGAAACACCATATATTTT.

J is TRBJ2-1 and V is TRBV10-3; 8 positions match TRBD2. This CDR3 is 16 amino acids long. J lost 4 bases, V lost 11 bases, and 16 bases had no gene match. CDR1 ENHRY and CDR2 SYGVKD come from the germline V gene. The CDR3 nucleotides read TGTGCCTCCGCCGGGTCCCGGGAGGGTCAATACAATGAGCAGTTCTTC. This sequence encodes CASAGSREGQYNEQFF.

This clone was detected only once. The rearrangement links TRBV27 to TRBJ2-7; 7 positions match TRBD1. Trimming cost V 6 bases and J 5 bases; bases outside gene matches: 7. There are 13 residues in the CDR3. CDR1 is MNHEY, CDR2 SMNVEV, per germline (reference sequence). This CDR3 reads CASSPRQGHEQYF. The CDR3 DNA follows: TGTGCCAGCAGCCCCAGACAGGGCCACGAGCAGTACTTC.

V and J are TRBV5-1 and TRBJ1-2; D is undetermined. Per germline, CDR1 SGHRS and CDR2 YFSETQ. V lost 0 bases and J 8 bases, leaving 14 bases between the germline ends. The CDR3 runs to 14 residues. The CDR3 nucleotides read TGCGCCAGCAGCTTGGCCCGGAGGGTGTCCGGCTACACCTTC. Translating gives CASSLARRVSGYTF. Complete variable domain (other parts from reference TRBV5-1 and TRBJ1-2): KAGVTQTPRYLIKTRGQQVTLSCSPISGHRSVSWYQQTPGQGLQFLFEYFSETQRNKGNFPGRFSGRQFSNSRSEMNVSTLELGDSALYLCASSLARRVSGYTFGSGTRLTVV.

J is TRBJ2-5 and V is TRBV10-3; 13 positions agree with TRBD2. Looked up from germline, CDR1 is ENHRY and CDR2 is SYGVKD. The V and J ends lost 8 bases and 10 bases, in that order; junction bases with no gene match: 7. This CDR3 has 13 residues. CDR3 coding DNA: TGTGCCATCTGTGCGGGACTAGCGGGGATCCAGTACTTC. Translated: CAICAGLAGIQYF.